This is a list of T cell receptor beta chains from one sample in a study of T cell responses to AZD1222 COVID-19 vaccine. The method was immunoSEQ multiplex PCR; TCRdb's version includes in-frame clones alone and lacks a portion of them. This table holds 100,000 to 150,000 clones, under 95% found once. This sample comprised peripheral blood, obtained 28 days after the second AZD1222 dose. The receptors stem from an adult who received the AZD1222 COVID-19 vaccine. The CDR3 runs from the conserved cysteine through the conserved F or W. D genes are given only for firm matches. Clone size is stated in some rows and not others, as once, few, many or a class when expanded.

TRBD2,-,TRBV5-1,TRBJ2-7,TGCGCCAGCAGATGGGGGACTAGCGGCTCCTACGAGCAGTACTTC,CASRWGTSGSYEQYF
TRBD1,-,TRBV14,TRBJ2-7,TGTGCCAGCAGCCCCCGGACAGGGGGCTCCTACGAGCAGTACTTC,CASSPRTGGSYEQYF
-,-,TRBV20-1,TRBJ2-3,TGCAGTGCTAGTCCGGACCAGCCCCCGATAGATACGCAGTATTTT,CSASPDQPPIDTQYF
TRBD2,-,TRBV10-3,TRBJ2-3,TGTGCCATCAGTGGAGTTAGCGGGAAGACAGATACGCAGTATTTT,CAISGVSGKTDTQYF
-,-,TRBV9,TRBJ2-6,TGTGCCAGCAGCGTCGGGGGCGGGGCCAACGTCCTGACTTTC,CASSVGGGANVLTF
TRBD2,-,TRBV27,TRBJ2-5,TGTGCCAGCAGTTCACCACTAGCGGGAGCTGAGACCCAGTACTTC,CASSSPLAGAETQYF
TRBD1,once,TRBV5-1,TRBJ2-7,TGCGCCAGCAGCTTGAGACAGGGGGATGGAGGGTACGAGCAGTACTTC,CASSLRQGDGGYEQYF
-,-,TRBV5-1,TRBJ2-3,TGCGCCAGCAGCTCTAACCAAGATACGCAGTATTTT,CASSSNQDTQYF
-,-,TRBV6-5,TRBJ2-7,TGTGCCAGCAGTCCCCGCACCCTAGCTACCGAGCAGTACTTC,CASSPRTLATEQYF
TRBD2,-,TRBV18,TRBJ2-5,TGTGCCAGCTCACCCACCCCACGATCTAGCGGGAGCAGGGGAGAGACCCAGTACTTC,CASSPTPRSSGSRGETQYF
TRBD1,-,TRBV19,TRBJ2-7,TGTGCCAGTAGTATTTTACAGGGGGCGAGGGAGCAGTACTTC,CASSILQGAREQYF
-,-,TRBV9,TRBJ2-3,TGTGCCAGCAGCGTATATCGGTGGGGTTGGGATACGCAGTATTTT,CASSVYRWGWDTQYF
-,-,TRBV5-1,TRBJ1-4,TGCGCCAGCAGCTTGGGAGACGATTCGGGTGAAAAACTGTTTTTT,CASSLGDDSGEKLFF
-,few,TRBV21-1,TRBJ1-2,TGTGCCAGCAGCTTACAGGGCTATGGCTACACCTTC,CASSLQGYGYTF
-,-,TRBV21-1,TRBJ2-7,TGTGCCAGCAGCAAAAAGAAAGGGACCCTCCTCACGATGGGCGAGCAGTACTTC,CASSKKKGTLLTMGEQYF
-,-,TRBV3-1/TRBV3-2,TRBJ1-3,TGTGCCAGCAGCCAAGGTCCACAGGGAACCGGAAACACCATATATTTT,CASSQGPQGTGNTIYF
TRBD2,-,TRBV7-6,TRBJ2-7,TGTGCCAGCAGCTCGACTAGCGGGAGCCTATACTACGAGCAGTACTTC,CASSSTSGSLYYEQYF
-,-,TRBV6-5,TRBJ1-1,TGTGCCAGCAGTTACTCCGTTACCACTGAAGCTTTCTTT,CASSYSVTTEAFF
-,-,TRBV6-5,TRBJ1-5,TGTGCCAGCAGCACCCCGAATCAGCCCCAGCATTTT,CASSTPNQPQHF
TRBD2,-,TRBV28,TRBJ2-7,TGTGCCAGCGTCGGGACTAGCGTACAATACTCCTACGAGCAGTACTTC,CASVGTSVQYSYEQYF
TRBD1,-,TRBV9,TRBJ1-3,TGTGCCAGCAGCGCGGGACAGGCGAGCTCTGGAAACACCATATATTTT,CASSAGQASSGNTIYF
-,-,TRBV13,TRBJ2-2,TGTGCCAGCAGTTGGGGCAGGGTGGACACCGGGGAGCTGTTTTTT,CASSWGRVDTGELFF
TRBD2,-,TRBV18,TRBJ2-2,TGTGCCAGCTCACCGGGACTAGCGGGAGGAGCGAACACCGGGGAGCTGTTTTTT,CASSPGLAGGANTGELFF
-,-,TRBV6-5,TRBJ1-4,TGTGCCAGCACCCTGGGGGCCAATGAAAAACTGTTTTTT,CASTLGANEKLFF
TRBD1,-,TRBV6-2/TRBV6-3,TRBJ1-1,TGTGCCAGCAGTTACTGGGACAGGCCCGACGGTACTGAAGCTTTCTTT,CASSYWDRPDGTEAFF
-,-,TRBV5-6,TRBJ1-1,TGTGCCAGCAGCCCCATCTCCGACACTGAAGCTTTCTTT,CASSPISDTEAFF
-,-,TRBV5-6,TRBJ2-7,TGTGCCAGCAGCTCCCCCGTTTCGGCGAGACCCACCTACGAGCAGTACTTC,CASSSPVSARPTYEQYF
-,-,TRBV19,TRBJ1-2,TGTGCCAGTACCGTGGTGGGTGCAGCTAACTATGGCTACACCTTC,CASTVVGAANYGYTF
-,once,TRBV5-1,TRBJ1-2,TGCGCCAGCAGCTTGGAATCAGGGGATGGCTACACCTTC,CASSLESGDGYTF
-,-,TRBV6-6,TRBJ1-2,TGTGCCAGCAGCGCAGGGCAGGGAGATGGCTACACCTTC,CASSAGQGDGYTF
TRBD1,-,TRBV6-1,TRBJ2-7,TGTGCCAGCAGTGAAGGGGCAGGGGGTTACGAGCAGTACTTC,CASSEGAGGYEQYF
TRBD2,-,TRBV18,TRBJ2-7,TGTGCCAGCTCACCGGGACTAGCGCACTACGAGCAGTACTTC,CASSPGLAHYEQYF
TRBD2,-,TRBV4-2,TRBJ2-3,TGTGCCAGCAGCCAAAATCGCCTAGCGGGCACAGATACGCAGTATTTT,CASSQNRLAGTDTQYF
-,-,TRBV4-1,TRBJ2-3,TGCGCCAGCAGCCAAGACGGACAAGACACAGATACGCAGTATTTT,CASSQDGQDTDTQYF
-,-,TRBV28,TRBJ2-5,TGTGCCAGCAGTCTCGGGGAAGAGACCCAGTACTTC,CASSLGEETQYF
TRBD2,-,TRBV7-9,TRBJ2-1,TGTGCCAGCAGCCCTCCGACTAGCGGGAGCTGGGATGAGCAGTTCTTC,CASSPPTSGSWDEQFF
-,-,TRBV30,TRBJ2-5,TGTGCCTGGAGTGCGACCCCCGGGACACCTCAAGAGACCCAGTACTTC,CAWSATPGTPQETQYF
-,-,TRBV13,TRBJ1-4,TGTGCCAGCAGCTTAGGCAGACAGGCCGTTTTTGAAAAACTGTTTTTT,CASSLGRQAVFEKLFF
-,-,TRBV19,TRBJ1-6,TGTGCCAGTAGGGAGAGTTTCGGTTCACCCCTCCACTTT,CASRESFGSPLHF
TRBD2,-,TRBV6-5,TRBJ2-1,TGTGCCAGCAGCTCGGGACTAGCGGCATTCAATGAGCAGTTCTTC,CASSSGLAAFNEQFF
-,-,TRBV7-9,TRBJ2-5,TGTGCCAGCAGCTCCCGGGGACCAGAGACCCAGTACTTC,CASSSRGPETQYF
TRBD1,-,TRBV30,TRBJ1-6,TGTGCCTGGAGAGACAGGGGGTTATGGTATTCACCCCTCCACTTT,CAWRDRGLWYSPLHF
TRBD1,-,TRBV9,TRBJ2-7,TGTGCCAGCAGCACCGGGGGACAGGCCTACGAGCAGTACTTC,CASSTGGQAYEQYF
TRBD2,-,TRBV19,TRBJ2-7,TGTGCCAGTAGTATGGGAGCGGGAACGTTCTACGAGCAGTACTTC,CASSMGAGTFYEQYF
-,-,TRBV5-1,TRBJ2-6,TGCGCCAGCAGCTTGGCACCCTCTGGGGCCAACGTCCTGACTTTC,CASSLAPSGANVLTF